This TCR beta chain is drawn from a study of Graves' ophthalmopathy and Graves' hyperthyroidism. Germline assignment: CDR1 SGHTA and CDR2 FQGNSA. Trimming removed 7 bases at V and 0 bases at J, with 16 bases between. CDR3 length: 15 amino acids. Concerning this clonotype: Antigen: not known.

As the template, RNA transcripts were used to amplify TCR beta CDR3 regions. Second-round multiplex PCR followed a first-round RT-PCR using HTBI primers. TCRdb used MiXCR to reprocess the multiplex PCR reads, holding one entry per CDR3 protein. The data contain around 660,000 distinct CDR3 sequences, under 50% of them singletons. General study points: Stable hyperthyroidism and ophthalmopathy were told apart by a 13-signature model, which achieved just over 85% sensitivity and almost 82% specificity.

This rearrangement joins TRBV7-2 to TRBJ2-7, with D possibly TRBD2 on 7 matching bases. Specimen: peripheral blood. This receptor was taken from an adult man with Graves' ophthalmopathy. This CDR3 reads CASIGTGRVSYEQYF. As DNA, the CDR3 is TGTGCCAGCATTGGTACAGGGAGGGTCTCCTACGAGCAGTACTTC.